This is a list of T cell receptor beta chains from one sample in a study of OX40 agonist ivuxolimab in advanced cancers. Libraries were prepared by immunoSEQ multiplex PCR; TCRdb keeps only in-frame clonotypes and omits some of them. Of around 95,000 clones in the sample, approximately 90% were seen once. The sample in question was CD4+ or CD8+ T cells sorted from blood, obtained in a trial of the OX40 agonist ivuxolimab. These receptors were obtained from an adult with an advanced solid tumor such as melanoma, head and neck, liver or kidney cancer. The CDR3 runs from the conserved cysteine through the conserved F or W. Each record gives: V gene, CDR3 length, CDR3 protein.

v_call: TRBV29-1; cdr3_length: 16; cdr3_aa: CSVEAPLAGRYNEQFF
v_call: TRBV5-4; cdr3_length: 13; cdr3_aa: CASSPYPEETQYF
v_call: TRBV5-1; cdr3_length: 14; cdr3_aa: CASSQLATNEKLFF
v_call: TRBV4-1; cdr3_length: 17; cdr3_aa: CASSQDVPPGSYYEQYF
v_call: TRBV9; cdr3_length: 14; cdr3_aa: CASSPGQGKHEQYF
v_call: TRBV9; cdr3_length: 13; cdr3_aa: CASSVTQGGTQYF
v_call: TRBV5-1; cdr3_length: 14; cdr3_aa: CASSLDGVNTEAFF
v_call: TRBV6-5; cdr3_length: 15; cdr3_aa: CASSRTILSGGELFF
v_call: TRBV11-2; cdr3_length: 13; cdr3_aa: CASSPQGNYGYTF
v_call: TRBV6-4; cdr3_length: 14; cdr3_aa: CASRGTADAYEQYF
v_call: TRBV6-5; cdr3_length: 13; cdr3_aa: CASSYGPKTGWYF
v_call: TRBV2; cdr3_length: 11; cdr3_aa: CASREGNEQFF
v_call: TRBV5-5; cdr3_length: 15; cdr3_aa: CASSPGGGYNQPQHF
v_call: TRBV2; cdr3_length: 20; cdr3_aa: CASSNNLQGASGLSNQPQHF
v_call: TRBV5-1; cdr3_length: 15; cdr3_aa: CASSLVRTGIGELFF
v_call: TRBV1; cdr3_length: 16; cdr3_aa: CTSSLFGTGLSQPQHF
v_call: TRBV11-2; cdr3_length: 14; cdr3_aa: CASSLPGRVETQYF
v_call: TRBV5-1; cdr3_length: 14; cdr3_aa: CASSLAAGNEKLFF
v_call: TRBV29-1; cdr3_length: 13; cdr3_aa: CSVWDSLSYGYTF
v_call: TRBV7-9; cdr3_length: 14; cdr3_aa: CASSKGGGDEKLFF
v_call: TRBV15; cdr3_length: 16; cdr3_aa: CATSRDYGWRNEKLFF
v_call: TRBV7-2; cdr3_length: 18; cdr3_aa: CASSFGPVGTSRSDTQYF
v_call: TRBV28; cdr3_length: 13; cdr3_aa: CASSLNPSYEQYF
v_call: TRBV7-2; cdr3_length: 14; cdr3_aa: CASSFETLRSEQFF
v_call: TRBV7-9; cdr3_length: 14; cdr3_aa: CASSEAGGSYEQYF
v_call: TRBV29-1; cdr3_length: 13; cdr3_aa: CSVEGRSYNEQFF
v_call: TRBV10-1; cdr3_length: 14; cdr3_aa: CAITGTGGINEQFF
v_call: TRBV5-6; cdr3_length: 17; cdr3_aa: CASSLRLAGGVGETQYF
v_call: TRBV7-2; cdr3_length: 15; cdr3_aa: CASSLTGGANYGYTF
v_call: TRBV28; cdr3_length: 13; cdr3_aa: CASSDTGFNEQFF
v_call: TRBV9; cdr3_length: 15; cdr3_aa: CASSADSGAYNEQFF
v_call: TRBV30; cdr3_length: 17; cdr3_aa: CAWSVGKAGTGLSPLHF
v_call: TRBV6-1; cdr3_length: 16; cdr3_aa: CASSVKAGGGTDTQYF
v_call: TRBV10-1; cdr3_length: 13; cdr3_aa: CASSDRGRAEAFF
v_call: TRBV15; cdr3_length: 14; cdr3_aa: CATSREASVGELFF
v_call: TRBV7-9; cdr3_length: 15; cdr3_aa: CASSLGTGGNQPQHF
v_call: TRBV7-2; cdr3_length: 14; cdr3_aa: CASSLLGSYNEQFF
v_call: TRBV7-8; cdr3_length: 13; cdr3_aa: CASSLDREYGYTF
v_call: TRBV4-2; cdr3_length: 14; cdr3_aa: CASSQGGEETEAFF
v_call: TRBV7-2; cdr3_length: 15; cdr3_aa: CASRPPGLAIYEQYF
v_call: TRBV19; cdr3_length: 15; cdr3_aa: CASSIAGGRLETQYF
v_call: TRBV6-6; cdr3_length: 13; cdr3_aa: CASRGSGKETQYF
v_call: TRBV4-3; cdr3_length: 17; cdr3_aa: CASSQGGYGQANEKLFF
v_call: TRBV2; cdr3_length: 15; cdr3_aa: CASSDGTSFGNEQFF
v_call: TRBV10-3; cdr3_length: 13; cdr3_aa: CAISEPGGNVLTF
v_call: TRBV5-5; cdr3_length: 12; cdr3_aa: CASSRLNEKLFF
v_call: TRBV5-1; cdr3_length: 16; cdr3_aa: CASSRTSGTSGNEQFF
v_call: TRBV29-1; cdr3_length: 14; cdr3_aa: CSVESLAGAHEQYF